Each of the 14 T cell receptor beta chains below was sequenced from the same sample in a study of blood T cell repertoires in COVID-19. The protocol was immunoSEQ multiplex PCR, while the TCRdb copy is restricted to in-frame clones and leaves out a portion. Of over 130,000 clones listed, about 87% are singletons. Sequenced input: peripheral blood. The receptors were sampled from an elderly woman with acute or convalescent COVID-19.

The J gene is TRBJ2-7, the V gene TRBV12-3 or TRBV12-4; TRBD2 might be the D (6 bases). Trimming pared 2 bases from V and 5 bases from J, leaving 10 bases between. CDR3 length: 13 residues. CDR3 in amino acids: CASSLTRGNEQYF. The CDR3 region has the DNA TGTGCCAGCAGTTTAACCCGGGGGAACGAGCAGTACTTC.

The chain uses TRBV6-5 and TRBJ1-5; maybe TRBD1 (5 bases). The germline V and J ends were trimmed by 5 bases and 6 bases, with 8 bases remaining between them. The length of the CDR3 is 12 residues. Germline V gives CDR1 MNHEY, CDR2 SVGAGI. For the CDR3, the DNA is TGTGCCAGCAGTAACCAGGGTCAGCCCCAGCATTTT. It specifies CASSNQGQPQHF.

V and J are TRBV9 and TRBJ1-1, with 7 bases that match TRBD1. In germline, CDR1 is SGDLS, CDR2 YYNGEE. The CDR3 consists of 15 residues. The ends lost 0 bases at V and 1 base at J; junction bases unmatched: 3. In DNA form, the CDR3 reads TGTGCCAGCAGCGTAGACGGACAGGCGAACACTGAAGCTTTCTTT. This sequence encodes CASSVDGQANTEAFF.

The V and J genes are TRBV9 and TRBJ2-2; perhaps TRBD2 as D (6 bases). This CDR3 is built from 14 residues. Germline values: CDR1 SGDLS, CDR2 YYNGEE. The germline V and J ends were trimmed by 7 bases and 2 bases, with 12 bases remaining between them. CDR3 nucleotide sequence: TGTGCCAGCGGGGGGTGGGTCAACACCGGGGAGCTGTTTTTT. Amino acids: CASGGWVNTGELFF.

V is TRBV27 and J is TRBJ2-5, with TRBD1 identical over 7 bases. The CDR3 runs to 15 residues. Unmatched junction bases numbered 13, after V lost 6 bases and J lost 6 bases. The germline V gene encodes CDR1 MNHEY and CDR2 SMNVEV (reference sequence). CDR3 in amino acids: CASSPGTVTSQTQYF. The CDR3 DNA is TGTGCCAGCAGCCCAGGGACAGTCACCTCCCAGACCCAGTACTTC.

The chain joins TRBV7-9 to TRBJ1-6; TRBD1 might be the D (5 bases). The CDR3 extends over 13 amino acids. Germline CDR1 is SEHNR and CDR2 is FQNEAQ (reference sequence). Trimming took off 5 bases at V and 8 bases at J, with 10 bases between the two ends. The CDR3 nucleotides are TGTGCCAGCAGCCCTCCGGGGGATTCACCCCTCCACTTT. Its translation: CASSPPGDSPLHF.

The chain combines TRBV5-1 with TRBJ1-1, with D possibly TRBD1 on 5 matching bases. In germline, CDR1 is SGHRS, CDR2 YFSETQ. The CDR3 spans 14 residues. Trimming left V 4 bases short and J 4 bases short, with 14 bases between. As DNA, the CDR3 is TGCGCCAGCAGCGCGCAGCAGGGAGGCACTGAAGCTTTCTTT. Protein: CASSAQQGGTEAFF.

V is TRBV27 and J is TRBJ2-1, with 9 bases aligning to TRBD1. Unmatched junction bases numbered 8, after V lost 4 bases and J lost 7 bases. CDR1 and CDR2 from the germline V gene are MNHEY and SMNVEV (reference sequence). CDR3 length: 15 residues. CDR3 in amino acids: CASSYRDRDENEQFF. CDR3 DNA sequence: TGTGCCAGCAGTTATCGGGACAGGGATGAAAATGAGCAGTTCTTC.

The chain uses TRBV4-2 and TRBJ1-2, with TRBD1 identical over 8 bases. The CDR3 extends over 14 amino acids. The V segment lost 5 bases and the J segment 4 bases; nucleotides outside the gene matches: 6. In germline, CDR1 is LGHNA, CDR2 YNFKEQ. CDR3 coding DNA: TGTGCCAGCAGCAAGGGGGACAGGATCTATGGCTACACCTTC. This translates into CASSKGDRIYGYTF.

The CDR3 spells CASRQLAGSEQFF. The DNA for the CDR3 is TGTGCCAGCAGACAACTAGCGGGTAGTGAGCAGTTCTTC. The V gene is TRBV27, the J gene TRBJ2-1; 9 bases are a match to TRBD2. CDR3 length: 13 amino acids. Germline loops: CDR1 MNHEY, CDR2 SMNVEV (reference sequence). V lost 6 bases, J lost 9 bases, and 6 bases stayed unmatched.

The rearrangement uses TRBV6-2 or TRBV6-3 and TRBJ2-7; the D is unclear. V was shortened by 7 bases and J by 0 bases, with 13 bases between the two germline ends. In germline, CDR1 is MNHEY, CDR2 SVGEGT. The CDR3 runs to 14 residues. The CDR3 DNA is TGTGCCAGCAACCCCAGTATCCTCTCCTACGAGCAGTACTTC. Translation gives CASNPSILSYEQYF.

DNA of the CDR3: TGTGCCAGCAGCCAAGATAGCGGGGACTACTACGAGCAGTACTTC. Translated: CASSQDSGDYYEQYF. The chain has TRBV3-1 (or the pseudogene TRBV3-2) and TRBJ2-7; TRBD2 matches at 8 bases. The V gene end was trimmed by 0 bases and the J gene end by 3 bases; junction bases not matched to a gene: 4. This CDR3 has 15 residues. Germline CDR1 LGHDT, CDR2 YNNKEL (reference sequence).

The rearrangement joins TRBV18 to TRBJ2-2; 7 bases are a match to TRBD2. The V gene's germline CDR1 is KGHSH and CDR2 LQKENI. CDR3 length equals 17 residues. With 6 bases clipped from V and 8 bases from J, the junction kept 18 bases outside the gene matches. The CDR3 nucleotides are TGTGCCAGCTCTCTTCTTTTAGGGACTATGGCATCGGGGGAGCTGTTTTTT. This gives the protein CASSLLLGTMASGELFF.

The rearrangement joins TRBV9 to TRBJ2-3; 9 positions agree with TRBD1. The CDR3 sequence is 15 residues long. V was pared by 0 bases and J by 2 bases, with 1 base of the junction left unmatched. Germline V gives CDR1 SGDLS, CDR2 YYNGEE. This CDR3 is CASSVGDRDTDTQYF. CDR3 DNA sequence: TGTGCCAGCAGCGTAGGGGACAGGGACACAGATACGCAGTATTTT.